The source of this TCR beta chain is a study of beta chain features in type 1 diabetes. Looking at the study overall: Sorted cells examined across all samples numbered 100 million to 140 million.

The isolated RNA, all of it, was reverse transcribed, so expressed TCRB transcripts were what got sequenced. Only in-frame clones appear in the TCRdb table, and some are missing; sequencing was by immunoSEQ multiplex PCR. The data hold around 500,000 clones, with about 32% observed a single time. Each population that was sorted was more than 95% pure. CDR1 is GTSNPN, CDR2 SVGIG, per germline (reference sequence). Trimming took 5 bases from V and 9 from J; bases not matched to a gene: 7. The CDR3 contains 12 residues. Study-wide findings and caveats: Insertions at VDJ junctions were less frequent in type 1 diabetes patients. These patients also deleted more nucleotides at the same junctions.

This clone came up a few times. Its antigen is still unknown. This receptor was identified in a man in his late teens or twenties in good health. The V and J genes are TRBV30 and TRBJ2-5; the match to TRBD1 covers 9 bases. Input material: naive CD4+ T cells from blood. This chain's CDR3 is CAWGTGLVAQYF. CDR3 sequence (DNA): TGTGCCTGGGGGACAGGGCTCGTGGCCCAGTACTTC. The variable domain in full, completed from reference TRBV30 and TRBJ2-5, reads SQTIHQWPATLVQPVGSPLSLECTVEGTSNPNLYWYRQAAGRGLQLLFYSVGIGQISSEVPQNLSASRPQDRQFILSSKKLLLSDSGFYLCAWGTGLVAQYFGPGTRLLVL.